The rows below give T cell receptor beta chains drawn from one sample of a study of blood T cell repertoires in COVID-19. TCRdb's copy holds only in-frame clones and misses some; the assay was immunoSEQ multiplex PCR. The table has over 45,000 clones, roughly 77% seen once. The sequenced material came from peripheral blood. The receptors were gathered from a human donor with active or convalescent COVID-19. The donor label of this sample is uncertain. Both conserved end residues are part of each CDR3. A D gene is named only where the DNA matches it firmly.

d_call | j_call | v_call | cdr3_aa
- | TRBJ2-1 | TRBV14 | CASSQEKGVDEQFF
- | TRBJ2-7 | TRBV7-2 | CASSLATGDEQYF
TRBD1 | TRBJ2-3 | TRBV25-1 | CASSTLGQGATDTQYF
TRBD1 | TRBJ2-7 | TRBV9 | CASSVAQGQGAREQYF
TRBD1 | TRBJ1-2 | TRBV6-2/TRBV6-3 | CASSTGGRGYGYTF
- | TRBJ2-3 | TRBV5-1 | CASSLSGWGTDTQYF
- | TRBJ2-3 | TRBV9 | CASSPSTVTDTQYF
- | TRBJ1-5 | TRBV19 | CASTASDSQPQHF
- | TRBJ1-3 | TRBV7-2 | CASRPGHRSGNTIYF
- | TRBJ1-3 | TRBV4-1 | CASSPLFGQGGDTIYF
TRBD1 | TRBJ1-3 | TRBV28 | CASTSRRERTGFSGNTIYF
- | TRBJ1-1 | TRBV7-8 | CASSLVGGVGMYTEAFF
- | TRBJ2-1 | TRBV7-3 | CASSLEHSSNEQFF
TRBD1 | TRBJ1-3 | TRBV11-2 | CASSFGQGLRTIYF
- | TRBJ1-2 | TRBV2 | CASRDNAYYGYTF
TRBD2 | TRBJ2-7 | TRBV19 | CASSATSGPFYEQYF
TRBD2 | TRBJ2-1 | TRBV28 | CASDGRDNEQFF
- | TRBJ2-5 | TRBV5-1 | CASSLEQIEETQYF
TRBD2 | TRBJ2-7 | TRBV28 | CASNWLAGYEQYF
- | TRBJ2-6 | TRBV6-2/TRBV6-3 | CASSSTGANVLTF
- | TRBJ1-4 | TRBV12-5 | CASGPGGSEKLFF
TRBD1 | TRBJ1-1 | TRBV9 | CASSVWTGANTEAFF
TRBD1 | TRBJ1-2 | TRBV27 | CASSRQGDGGYTF
TRBD2 | TRBJ2-5 | TRBV19 | CASSIGVAGRQETQYF
- | TRBJ1-5 | TRBV2 | CASSEMRDYQPQHF
- | TRBJ2-3 | TRBV24-1 | CATSDWSGATDTQYF
TRBD1 | TRBJ1-2 | TRBV2 | CASSGRDRGHYGYTF
- | TRBJ2-7 | TRBV6-2/TRBV6-3 | CASNPVGHNYEQYF
TRBD2 | TRBJ2-1 | TRBV3-1/TRBV3-2 | CASKTSGRGDEQFF
- | TRBJ1-1 | TRBV5-6 | CASSPGSSEAFF
TRBD1 | TRBJ1-4 | TRBV5-1 | CASSRQGALGEKLFF
TRBD1 | TRBJ1-5 | TRBV5-7 | CASSLGQGASSNQPQHF
- | TRBJ2-7 | TRBV13 | CASSSPPGDEQYF
TRBD1 | TRBJ2-7 | TRBV9 | CASSVVEGQGGEQYF
- | TRBJ2-1 | TRBV11-3 | CASSFLSGNEQFF
TRBD2 | TRBJ2-2 | TRBV5-8 | CASSLETSGIRGTGELFF
TRBD2 | TRBJ2-1 | TRBV27 | CASSSGLAGLNEQFF
- | TRBJ2-7 | TRBV6-5 | CASTRGGQSYEQYF
- | TRBJ1-1 | TRBV28 | CASSLGGMNTEAFF
- | TRBJ2-1 | TRBV9 | CASSPTPGTYNEQFF
- | TRBJ2-1 | TRBV28 | CASTSGGRDSYNEQFF
TRBD1 | TRBJ1-5 | TRBV5-8 | CASSTGQGNQPQHF
- | TRBJ1-5 | TRBV6-2/TRBV6-3 | CASSAVNSNQPQHF
- | TRBJ1-5 | TRBV7-2 | CASSFGSGNQPQHF
- | TRBJ2-3 | TRBV5-8 | CASSGGTDLTDTQYF
TRBD2 | TRBJ2-3 | TRBV5-1 | CASSLGREGTDTQYF